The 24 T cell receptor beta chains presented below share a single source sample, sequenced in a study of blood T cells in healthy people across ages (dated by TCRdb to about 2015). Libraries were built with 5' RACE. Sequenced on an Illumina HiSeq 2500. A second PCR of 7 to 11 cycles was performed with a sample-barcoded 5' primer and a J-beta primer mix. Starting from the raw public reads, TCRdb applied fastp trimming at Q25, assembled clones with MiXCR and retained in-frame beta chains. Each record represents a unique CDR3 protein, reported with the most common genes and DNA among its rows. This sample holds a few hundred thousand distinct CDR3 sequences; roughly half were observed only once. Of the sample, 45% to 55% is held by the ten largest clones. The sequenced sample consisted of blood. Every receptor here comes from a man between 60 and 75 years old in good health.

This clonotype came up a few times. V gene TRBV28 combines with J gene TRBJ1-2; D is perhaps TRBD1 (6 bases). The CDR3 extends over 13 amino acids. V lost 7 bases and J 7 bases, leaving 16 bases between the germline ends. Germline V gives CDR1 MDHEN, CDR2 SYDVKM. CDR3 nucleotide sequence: TGTGCCAGCACACTTGGGACATCTATTGGCTACACCTTC. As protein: CASTLGTSIGYTF.

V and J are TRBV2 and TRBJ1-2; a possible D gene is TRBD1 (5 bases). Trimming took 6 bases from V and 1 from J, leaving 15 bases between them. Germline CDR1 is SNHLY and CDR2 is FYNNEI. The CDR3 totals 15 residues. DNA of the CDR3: TGTGCCAGCAGGGAGGGACTTATGGTTAACTATGGCTACACCTTC. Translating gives CASREGLMVNYGYTF.

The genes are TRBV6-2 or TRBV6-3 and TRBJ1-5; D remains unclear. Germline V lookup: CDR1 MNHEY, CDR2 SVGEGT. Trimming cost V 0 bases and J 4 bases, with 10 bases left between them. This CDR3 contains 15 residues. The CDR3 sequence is CASSYSPVPNQPQHF. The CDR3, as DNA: TGTGCCAGCAGTTACTCGCCGGTCCCGAATCAGCCCCAGCATTTT.

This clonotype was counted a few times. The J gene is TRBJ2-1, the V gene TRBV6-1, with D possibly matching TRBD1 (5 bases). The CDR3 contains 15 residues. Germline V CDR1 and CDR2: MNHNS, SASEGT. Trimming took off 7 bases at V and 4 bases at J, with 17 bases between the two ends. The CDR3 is CASTPVGQLYNEQFF. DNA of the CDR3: TGTGCCAGCACCCCAGTGGGGCAACTTTACAATGAGCAGTTCTTC.

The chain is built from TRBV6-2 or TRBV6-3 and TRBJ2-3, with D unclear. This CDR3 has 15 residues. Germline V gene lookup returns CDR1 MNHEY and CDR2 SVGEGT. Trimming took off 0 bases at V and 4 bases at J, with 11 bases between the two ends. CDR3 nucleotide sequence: TGTGCCAGCAGTTACTCGAATTACCGACCAGATACGCAGTATTTT. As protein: CASSYSNYRPDTQYF.

CDR3 nucleotide sequence: TGCGCCAGCAGCCGGGGTGGAGCGGGTAACGCCTACAATGAGCAGTTCTTC. Translating it yields CASSRGGAGNAYNEQFF. This chain uses TRBV5-1 with TRBJ2-1, with D possibly TRBD2 on 6 matching bases. The germline V and J ends were trimmed by 4 bases and 2 bases, with 19 bases remaining between them. The length of the CDR3 is 17 residues. Germline lookup yields CDR1 SGHRS and CDR2 YFSETQ.

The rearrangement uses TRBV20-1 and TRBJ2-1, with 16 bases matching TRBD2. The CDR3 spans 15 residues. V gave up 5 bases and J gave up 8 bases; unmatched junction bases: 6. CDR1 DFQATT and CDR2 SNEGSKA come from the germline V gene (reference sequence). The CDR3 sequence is CSAAGTSGGADEQFF. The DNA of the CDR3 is TGCAGTGCTGCCGGGACTAGCGGGGGGGCTGATGAGCAGTTCTTC.

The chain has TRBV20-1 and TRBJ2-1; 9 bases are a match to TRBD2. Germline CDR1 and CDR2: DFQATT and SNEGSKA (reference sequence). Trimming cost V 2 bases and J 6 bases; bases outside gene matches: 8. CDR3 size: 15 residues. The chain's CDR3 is CSARRAGGSGNEQFF. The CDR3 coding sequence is TGCAGTGCTAGACGGGCGGGGGGGTCCGGCAATGAGCAGTTCTTC.

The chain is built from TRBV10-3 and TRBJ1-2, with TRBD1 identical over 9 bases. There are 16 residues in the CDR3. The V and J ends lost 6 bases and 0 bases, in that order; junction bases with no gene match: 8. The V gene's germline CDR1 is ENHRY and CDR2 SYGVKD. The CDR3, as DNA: TGTGCCATCAGGATACAGGGGGCAATAGCTAACTATGGCTACACCTTC. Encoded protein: CAIRIQGAIANYGYTF.

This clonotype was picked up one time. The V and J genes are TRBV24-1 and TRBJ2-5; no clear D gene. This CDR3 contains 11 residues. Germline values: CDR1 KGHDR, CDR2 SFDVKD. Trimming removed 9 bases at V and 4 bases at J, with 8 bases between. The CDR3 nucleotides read TGTGCCACCGCGTGGGGAGAGACCCAGTACTTC. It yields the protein CATAWGETQYF.

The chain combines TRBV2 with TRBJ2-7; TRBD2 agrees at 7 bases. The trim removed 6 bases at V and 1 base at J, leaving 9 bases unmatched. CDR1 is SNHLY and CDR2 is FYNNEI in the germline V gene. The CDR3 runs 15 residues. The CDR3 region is CASSKSSGSSYEQYF. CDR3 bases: TGTGCCAGCAGCAAGTCTAGCGGAAGTTCCTACGAGCAGTACTTC.

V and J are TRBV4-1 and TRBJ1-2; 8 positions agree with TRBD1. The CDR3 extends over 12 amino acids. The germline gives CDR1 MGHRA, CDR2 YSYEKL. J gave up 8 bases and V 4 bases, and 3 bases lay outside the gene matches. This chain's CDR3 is CASSRTGKGYTF. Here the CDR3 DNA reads TGCGCCAGCAGCCGGACAGGGAAAGGCTACACCTTC.

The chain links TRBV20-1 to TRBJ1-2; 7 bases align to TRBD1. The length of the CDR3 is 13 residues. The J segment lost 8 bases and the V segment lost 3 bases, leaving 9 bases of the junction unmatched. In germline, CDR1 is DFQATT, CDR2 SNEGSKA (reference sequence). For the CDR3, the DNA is TGCAGTGCTAGCTATCAAACAGGGGACGGCTACACCTTC. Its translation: CSASYQTGDGYTF.

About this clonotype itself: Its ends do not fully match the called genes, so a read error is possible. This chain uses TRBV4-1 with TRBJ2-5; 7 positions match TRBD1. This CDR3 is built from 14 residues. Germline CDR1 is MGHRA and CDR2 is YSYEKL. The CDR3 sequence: CASSQPGGQETLYF. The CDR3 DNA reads TGCGCCAGCAGCCAACCAGGGGGACAAGAGACCCTGTACTTC.

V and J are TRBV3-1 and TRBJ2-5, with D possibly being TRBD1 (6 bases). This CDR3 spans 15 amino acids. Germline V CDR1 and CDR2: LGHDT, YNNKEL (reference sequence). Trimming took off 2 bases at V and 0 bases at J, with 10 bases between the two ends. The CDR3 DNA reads TGTGCCAGCAGCCAACCTTACAGGGACCAAGAGACCCAGTACTTC. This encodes CASSQPYRDQETQYF.

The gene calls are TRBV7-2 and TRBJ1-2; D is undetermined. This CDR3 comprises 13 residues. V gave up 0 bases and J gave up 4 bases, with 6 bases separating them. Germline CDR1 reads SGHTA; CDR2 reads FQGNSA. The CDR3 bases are TGTGCCAGCAGCTTAGCAGGGCTCTATGGCTACACCTTC. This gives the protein CASSLAGLYGYTF.

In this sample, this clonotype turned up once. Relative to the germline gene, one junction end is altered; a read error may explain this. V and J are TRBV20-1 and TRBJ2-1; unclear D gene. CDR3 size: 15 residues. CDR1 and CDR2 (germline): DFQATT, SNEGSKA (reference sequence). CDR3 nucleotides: TGCAGTGCTCCGAGGCCTTCTAGGTTGTTACACGGGCAGCTCTTC. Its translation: CSAPRPSRLLHGQLF.

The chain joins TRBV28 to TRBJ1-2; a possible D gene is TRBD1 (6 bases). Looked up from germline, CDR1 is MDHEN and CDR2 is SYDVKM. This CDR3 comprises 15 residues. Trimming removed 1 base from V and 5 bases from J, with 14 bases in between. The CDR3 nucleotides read TGTGCCAGCAGTTTATCTTCGGCCAGGGGATATGGCTACACCTTC. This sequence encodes CASSLSSARGYGYTF.

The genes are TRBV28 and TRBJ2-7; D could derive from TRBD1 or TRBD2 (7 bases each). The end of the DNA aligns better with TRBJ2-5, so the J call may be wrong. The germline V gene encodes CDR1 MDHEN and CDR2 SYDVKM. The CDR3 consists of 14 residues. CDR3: CASTRGGGLETQYF. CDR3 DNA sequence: TGTGCCAGCACCAGGGGGGGCGGTCTGGAGACCCAGTACTTC.

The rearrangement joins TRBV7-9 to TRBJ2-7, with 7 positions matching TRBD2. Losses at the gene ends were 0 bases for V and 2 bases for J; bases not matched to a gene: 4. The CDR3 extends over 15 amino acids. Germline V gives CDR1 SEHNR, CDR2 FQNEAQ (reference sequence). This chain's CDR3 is CASSLAGRATYEQYF. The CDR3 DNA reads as TGTGCCAGCAGCTTAGCAGGGAGGGCAACCTACGAGCAGTACTTC.

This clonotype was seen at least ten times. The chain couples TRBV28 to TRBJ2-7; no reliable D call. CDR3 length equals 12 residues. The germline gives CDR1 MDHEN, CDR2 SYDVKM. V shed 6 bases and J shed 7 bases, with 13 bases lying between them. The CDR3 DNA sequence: TGTGCCAGCAGCCCCTTATTCGGGGAGCAGTACTTC. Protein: CASSPLFGEQYF.

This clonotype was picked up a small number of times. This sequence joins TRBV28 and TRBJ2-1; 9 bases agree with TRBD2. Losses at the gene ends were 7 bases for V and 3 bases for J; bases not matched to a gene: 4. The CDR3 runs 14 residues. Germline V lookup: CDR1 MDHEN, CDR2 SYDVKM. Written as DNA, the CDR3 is TGTGCCAGCAACGCGGGAGGGATCTACAATGAGCAGTTCTTC. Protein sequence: CASNAGGIYNEQFF.

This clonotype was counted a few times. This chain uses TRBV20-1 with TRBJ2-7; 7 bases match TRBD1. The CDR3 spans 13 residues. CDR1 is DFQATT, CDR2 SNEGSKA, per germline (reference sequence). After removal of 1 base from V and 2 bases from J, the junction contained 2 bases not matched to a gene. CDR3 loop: CSARVDRPYEQYF. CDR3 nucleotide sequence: TGCAGTGCTAGAGTGGACAGGCCCTACGAGCAGTACTTC.

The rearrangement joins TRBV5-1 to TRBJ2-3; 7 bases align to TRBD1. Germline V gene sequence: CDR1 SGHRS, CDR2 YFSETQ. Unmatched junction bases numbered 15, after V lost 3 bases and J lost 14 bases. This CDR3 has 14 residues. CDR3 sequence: CASSSTGHHRDAYF. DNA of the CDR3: TGCGCCAGCAGCTCGACAGGGCATCACAGAGACGCGTATTTT.